Listed below are T cell receptor beta chains from one sample, sequenced in a study of cytomegalovirus exposure and HLA in healthy donors. Data came from immunoSEQ multiplex PCR; TCRdb stores just in-frame clones and leaves some out. The top ten hold approximately 1.3% of the sample, which has some 190,000 clones, approximately 80% seen once. Source material: PBMCs. Every receptor here comes from a girl between 5 and 17 years old in good health and CMV-seropositive. Both conserved end residues are part of each CDR3. D genes are given only for firm matches. The listing skips clone size in some rows; elsewhere it reads once, few, many or a size class.

J gene	V gene	D gene	clone size	CDR3 protein	CDR3 DNA
TRBJ2-2	TRBV5-1	-	-	CASLPGHRTNTGELFF	TGCGCCAGTCTCCCTGGACACAGAACGAACACCGGGGAGCTGTTTTTT
TRBJ1-3	TRBV30	TRBD1	-	CAWGTAGNTIYF	TGTGCCTGGGGGACAGCCGGAAACACCATATATTTT
TRBJ1-5	TRBV10-3	-	-	CAISRDTYQPQHF	TGTGCCATCAGCCGGGACACTTATCAGCCCCAGCATTTT
TRBJ2-5	TRBV5-1	TRBD2	-	CASRLRVTGGQETQYF	TGCGCCAGCAGGTTGAGAGTAACGGGAGGGCAAGAGACCCAGTACTTC
TRBJ1-3	TRBV5-1	-	once	CASSFQGPGNTIYF	TGCGCCAGCAGCTTTCAGGGGCCTGGAAACACCATATATTTT
TRBJ2-3	TRBV30	TRBD2	-	CAWRLAAGTDTQYF	TGTGCCTGGAGACTAGCGGCAGGGACAGATACGCAGTATTTT
TRBJ1-5	TRBV27	-	-	CASSLGQIGTQHF	TGTGCCAGCAGTTTAGGACAGATCGGGACCCAGCATTTT
TRBJ1-2	TRBV5-6	-	-	CASSSYDLSTGNYGYTF	TGTGCCAGCAGCTCCTACGATTTATCTACAGGCAACTATGGCTACACCTTC
TRBJ1-1	TRBV30	-	-	CACRIWGDTEAFF	TGTGCCTGTCGGATATGGGGGGACACTGAAGCTTTCTTT
TRBJ2-5	TRBV19	-	few	CASGIRDQETQYF	TGTGCCAGTGGAATCCGGGACCAAGAGACCCAGTACTTC
TRBJ1-1	TRBV18	-	few	CASSPLLANTEAFF	TGTGCCAGCTCACCACTGTTGGCGAACACTGAAGCTTTCTTT
TRBJ1-4	TRBV10-3	-	-	CATKPQAARKEKLFF	TGTGCCACCAAACCCCAGGCCGCGAGAAAGGAAAAACTGTTTTTT
TRBJ1-5	TRBV2	-	once	CASTSGWKGVGNQPQHF	TGTGCCAGCACCTCCGGGTGGAAGGGGGTAGGCAATCAGCCCCAGCATTTT
TRBJ1-1	TRBV6-1	-	-	CASSDTAGAYTEAFF	TGTGCCAGCAGTGACACAGCGGGGGCCTACACTGAAGCTTTCTTT
TRBJ1-2	TRBV28	TRBD1	-	CASSSTSATGTNYGYTF	TGTGCCAGCAGTTCCACGTCGGCGACAGGGACGAACTATGGCTACACCTTC
TRBJ1-1	TRBV10-2	-	-	CASSGQGNTEAFF	TGCGCCAGCAGTGGCCAGGGGAACACTGAAGCTTTCTTT
TRBJ2-7	TRBV11-2	-	-	CASSLALRATYEQYF	TGTGCCAGCAGCTTAGCTTTGCGGGCTACCTACGAGCAGTACTTC
TRBJ2-1	TRBV10-2	TRBD2	-	CASSGLAGTQFF	TGCGCCAGCAGCGGACTAGCGGGCACGCAGTTCTTC
TRBJ2-7	TRBV15	TRBD2	-	CATSLLAGTSSSYEQYF	TGTGCCACCAGTTTACTAGCGGGAACTTCAAGCTCCTACGAGCAGTACTTC
TRBJ1-1	TRBV7-9	-	-	CSSSERDYEAFF	TGTTCCAGCAGCGAGAGGGACTATGAAGCTTTCTTT
TRBJ1-1	TRBV5-1	-	-	CASRDQGNTEAFF	TGCGCCAGCAGGGATCAGGGGAACACTGAAGCTTTCTTT
TRBJ2-2	TRBV25-1	TRBD1	few	CASSEAQGANTGELFF	TGTGCCAGCAGCGAGGCGCAGGGGGCGAACACCGGGGAGCTGTTTTTT
TRBJ2-1	TRBV12-5	TRBD2	-	CASGLWPGAGGRYNEQFF	TGTGCTAGTGGTTTGTGGCCCGGGGCGGGAGGACGGTACAATGAGCAGTTCTTC
TRBJ2-1	TRBV6-5	-	-	CASSYRRGDNEQFF	TGTGCCAGCAGTTATAGGCGGGGTGACAATGAGCAGTTCTTC
TRBJ1-3	TRBV4-2	-	-	CASSQDPGSGNTIYF	TGTGCCAGCAGCCAAGATCCGGGCTCTGGAAACACCATATATTTT
TRBJ2-1	TRBV5-1	TRBD1	-	CASSSRDRVYNEQFF	TGCGCCAGCAGCTCTCGGGACAGGGTCTACAATGAGCAGTTCTTC
TRBJ1-1	TRBV6-5	-	-	CASSGGPRNTEAFF	TGTGCCAGCAGCGGGGGACCGAGGAACACTGAAGCTTTCTTT
TRBJ2-7	TRBV27	-	-	CASNAKIATAAYEQYF	TGTGCCAGCAATGCCAAAATTGCGACTGCCGCCTACGAGCAGTACTTC
TRBJ1-5	TRBV19	-	-	CARGAGDTDSNQPQHF	TGTGCCCGAGGGGCAGGGGACACCGATAGCAATCAGCCCCAGCATTTT
TRBJ2-7	TRBV23-1	-	few	CASSRPFEGPHYEQYF	TGCGCCAGCAGCCGCCCCTTTGAGGGCCCGCACTACGAGCAGTACTTC
TRBJ2-1	TRBV5-1	TRBD2	-	CASRHARLAEIEQFF	TGCGCCAGCAGACACGCACGACTAGCGGAGATTGAGCAGTTCTTC
TRBJ1-4	TRBV7-6	-	-	CASRSDGGTNEKLFF	TGTGCCAGCAGATCTGACGGAGGGACTAATGAAAAACTGTTTTTT
TRBJ2-2	TRBV23-1	-	-	CASSQSLRNTGELFF	TGCGCCAGCAGTCAATCCCTGCGCAACACCGGGGAGCTGTTTTTT
TRBJ1-3	TRBV30	-	-	CAWYSRSLLSGNTIYF	TGTGCCTGGTATAGTCGGAGTCTTTTATCTGGAAACACCATATATTTT
TRBJ1-1	TRBV5-4	TRBD1	few	CASSLRDRGAFF	TGTGCCAGCAGCTTGAGGGACAGGGGGGCTTTCTTT
TRBJ1-3	TRBV10-3	-	few	CAIRGGTGSGNTIYF	TGTGCCATCCGGGGAGGGACGGGCTCTGGAAACACCATATATTTT
TRBJ2-1	TRBV27	TRBD2	-	CASSLTPTAGVHNEQFF	TGTGCCAGCAGTTTAACACCCACCGCGGGAGTGCACAATGAGCAGTTCTTC
TRBJ2-5	TRBV7-9	TRBD2	-	CASSFISGGQETQYF	TGTGCCAGCAGCTTCATCTCGGGGGGGCAAGAGACCCAGTACTTC
TRBJ2-7	TRBV18	TRBD1	-	CASSQGQGALYEQYF	TGTGCCAGCTCACAGGGACAGGGGGCTTTGTACGAGCAGTACTTC
TRBJ2-7	TRBV7-9	-	-	CASRLMYRELSYEQYF	TGTGCCAGCAGGTTGATGTACAGGGAGTTGAGCTACGAGCAGTACTTC
TRBJ2-2	TRBV7-2	TRBD2	-	CASRQRSGANTGELFF	TGTGCCAGCAGACAGCGTAGCGGGGCGAACACCGGGGAGCTGTTTTTT
TRBJ2-7	TRBV14	TRBD1	-	CASSQDRKGQAYEQYF	TGTGCCAGCAGCCAAGATCGAAAGGGACAGGCCTACGAGCAGTACTTC
TRBJ1-1	TRBV11-1	TRBD1	-	CASSSDRGWANTEAFF	TGTGCCAGCAGCTCGGACAGGGGGTGGGCGAACACTGAAGCTTTCTTT
TRBJ1-5	TRBV9	-	-	CASSARGFSNQPQHF	TGTGCCAGCAGCGCTAGAGGCTTTAGCAATCAGCCCCAGCATTTT
TRBJ2-1	TRBV5-1	-	-	CASSLEAAGLYNEQFF	TGCGCCAGCAGCTTGGAGGCAGCGGGCCTCTACAATGAGCAGTTCTTC
TRBJ1-5	TRBV2	-	-	CASSGLPNQPQHF	TGTGCCAGCAGTGGTCTTCCCAATCAGCCCCAGCATTTT
TRBJ1-1	TRBV18	-	-	CASSPEGNSAFF	TGTGCCAGCTCACCTGAGGGCAATTCGGCTTTCTTT
TRBJ2-5	TRBV13	TRBD2	-	CASSVGTSGMAQYF	TGTGCCAGCAGCGTCGGGACTAGCGGAATGGCCCAGTACTTC
TRBJ2-1	TRBV18	TRBD2	-	CASSKSSGGGHNEQFF	TGTGCCAGCTCAAAATCTAGCGGGGGCGGGCACAATGAGCAGTTCTTC
TRBJ2-2	TRBV5-1	-	-	CASRATGNTGELFF	TGCGCCAGCAGAGCGACGGGGAACACCGGGGAGCTGTTTTTT
TRBJ1-2	TRBV18	-	-	CASSPPSQRQYGYTF	TGTGCCAGCTCACCACCGTCACAAAGACAGTATGGCTACACCTTC
TRBJ2-7	TRBV27	-	-	CASKVVGAGVYEQYF	TGTGCCAGCAAGGTGGTGGGGGCGGGAGTTTACGAGCAGTACTTC
TRBJ2-7	TRBV9	-	-	CASSVEAGSYEQYF	TGTGCCAGCAGCGTAGAAGCGGGCTCTTACGAGCAGTACTTC